This note documents a single TCR beta chain sequence. A few counts support this clone. Its antigen specificity is not known. No much larger clone exists at a distance of one base, and base qualities are not known. This specimen comes from a study of CD8+ T cells in alopecia areata (dated by TCRdb to 2016 to 2018). Notes on the research overall: The treated patients, all with moderate-to-severe alopecia areata, were enrolled in an open-label pilot trial of oral tofacitinib given at 5 to 10 mg twice daily. Patients received tofacitinib for 6 to 18 months and were then followed off drug for 6 months to check for delayed response and recurrence. For the treated patients, the SALT score, which quantifies what percentage of scalp surface area is affected, served as the measure of disease severity. To study T cell clonal expansion in alopecia areata, the researchers applied high-throughput TCRbeta sequencing to both the C3H/HeJ mouse model and human patients. On the human side, TCRbeta sequencing was run on scalp tissue and on sorted CD4+ and CD8+ peripheral blood T cells from healthy controls and from alopecia areata patients with either patchy or totalis/universalis disease. Biopsies were taken from tofacitinib-treated patients at baseline and at 4 and 24 weeks of treatment, and a later scalp biopsy was taken in several of the tofacitinib-treated patients. Scalp clonality was compared among normal scalp (n=4), patchy alopecia areata scalp (n=8), and alopecia totalis/universalis scalp (n=8). The RNA source kit depended on sample type: the PAXgene miRNA kit for fixed scalp, the miRNeasy kit for PBMCs, and the RNeasy kit for mouse skin. immunoSEQ multiplex PCR using 35 Vbeta forward primers and 13 Jbeta reverse primers was used to amplify TCRbeta CDR3 regions. Study-wide findings and limitations: Because the treated cohort was small and had just a single nonresponder, larger studies are needed to establish links between baseline CD8+ expansion and response. Many expanded lesional clones persisted in scalp and blood during tofacitinib treatment, which may partly explain relapse after stopping treatment. Unlike mouse skin, which is dominated by gammadelta T cells, normal human skin has resident alphabeta T cells that are also sequenced, and this complicates analysis of the scalp TCR repertoire. Lesional scalp, especially in alopecia totalis/universalis, showed higher clonality and more expanded CD8+ clones than normal scalp, suggesting antigenic drive. Tofacitinib significantly decreased scalp clonality and the number of expanded CD8+ clones among the top 100 scalp clones. Compared with mice, TCR sequences shared between patients were less clear, possibly partly because of HLA diversity across the patient population.

The CDR3, cysteine through phenylalanine, is 15 amino acids long. Just CDR3 DNA is preserved here, 45 bases in frame from base 1. For CDR1 and CDR2, the germline V gene lists SGHAT and FQNNGV. Trimming removed 5 bases from V and 3 bases from J; the gene matches leave 7 bases unexplained. Libraries were made using the immunoSEQ multiplex PCR assay. RNA was extracted from all samples and reverse transcribed into cDNA, which served as template for TCR sequencing. SuperScript III was used to make first-strand cDNA, primed with a 2:1 mix of oligo-dT and random hexamers. A synthetic immune receptor repertoire was used to measure amplification bias, and any remaining bias was corrected computationally. On the authors' methods: Raw reads were preprocessed to remove errors, and CDR3 was defined according to IMGT conventions as the region from the conserved cysteine to phenylalanine. Clonality was computed as 1 minus the Shannon entropy, with the entropy normalized by log2 of the number of productive unique TCRs. Whether scalp clones were CD4 or CD8 was inferred by matching scalp TCRbeta sequences against CD4 and CD8 repertoires sorted from blood. Imported from immuneACCESS, the table was reduced by TCRdb to in-frame sequences with V and J called. These copies leave out some clones; in studies compared against another copy, an unresolved V gene accounts for under half, and the cause of the remainder is not known. The D gene and trimming were derived from the DNA, and the V and J assignments and clone size from that table. This sample comprises 90,000 to 150,000 clones, around 56% of them detected only once. Roughly 0.5% of the sample rests with the top ten.

The time point label corresponds to: around 28 days on oral tofacitinib. The sample's treatment or condition label, decoded: oral pan-JAK inhibitor, 5-10 mg twice daily. Lesional scalp punch biopsies and peripheral blood were obtained from alopecia areata patients. After PBMCs were isolated by density centrifugation and stained for CD3, CD4 and CD8, a FACSAria was used to sort CD4+ and CD8+ T cells. The clonotype was recovered from a human donor with alopecia areata. The sample in question was CD4+ T cells sorted from blood, obtained at week 4, from a patient treated with tofacitinib. Here the chain combines TRBV11-2 and TRBJ2-3, with 8 bases aligning to TRBD2. The CDR3 region has the sequence CASSPTSGVTDTQYF. The nucleotide sequence is TGTGCCAGCAGCCCTACTAGCGGCGTAACAGATACGCAGTATTTT.